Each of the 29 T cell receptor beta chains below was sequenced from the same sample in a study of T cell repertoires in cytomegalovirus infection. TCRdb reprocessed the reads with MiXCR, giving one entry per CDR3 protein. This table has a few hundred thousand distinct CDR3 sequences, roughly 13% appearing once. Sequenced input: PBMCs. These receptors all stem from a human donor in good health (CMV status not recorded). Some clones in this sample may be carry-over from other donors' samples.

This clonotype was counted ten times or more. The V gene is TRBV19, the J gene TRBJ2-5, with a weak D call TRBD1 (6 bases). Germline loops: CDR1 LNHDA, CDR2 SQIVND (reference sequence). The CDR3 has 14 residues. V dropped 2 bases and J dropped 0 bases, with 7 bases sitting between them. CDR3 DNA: TGTGCCAGTAGTATACGGGACAACCAAGAGACCCAGTACTTC. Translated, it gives CASSIRDNQETQYF.

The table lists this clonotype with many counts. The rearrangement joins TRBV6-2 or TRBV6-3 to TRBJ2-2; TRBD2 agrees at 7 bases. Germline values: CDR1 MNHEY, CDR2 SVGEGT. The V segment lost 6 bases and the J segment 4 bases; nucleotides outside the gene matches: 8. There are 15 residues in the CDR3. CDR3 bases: TGTGCCAGCAGAGGGACTACCCGAGGCACCGGGGAGCTGTTTTTT. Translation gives CASRGTTRGTGELFF.

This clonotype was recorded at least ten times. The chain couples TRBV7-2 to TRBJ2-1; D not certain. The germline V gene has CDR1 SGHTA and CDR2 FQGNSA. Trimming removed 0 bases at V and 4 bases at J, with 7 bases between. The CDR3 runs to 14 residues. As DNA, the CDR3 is TGTGCCAGCAGCTTAGCTCCTCAGTACAATGAGCAGTTCTTC. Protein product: CASSLAPQYNEQFF.

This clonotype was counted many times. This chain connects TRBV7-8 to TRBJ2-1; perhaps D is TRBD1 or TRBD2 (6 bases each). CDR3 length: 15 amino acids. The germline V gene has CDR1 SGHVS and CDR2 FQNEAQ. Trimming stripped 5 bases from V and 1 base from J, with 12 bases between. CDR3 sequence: CASSQWGASYNEQFF. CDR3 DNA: TGTGCCAGCAGCCAGTGGGGGGCATCCTACAATGAGCAGTTCTTC. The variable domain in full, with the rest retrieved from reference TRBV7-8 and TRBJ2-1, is GAGVSQSPRYKVAKRGQDVALRCDPISGHVSLFWYQQALGQGPEFLTYFQNEAQLDKSGLPSDRFFAERPEGSVSTLKIQRTQQEDSAVYLCASSQWGASYNEQFFGPGTRLTVL.

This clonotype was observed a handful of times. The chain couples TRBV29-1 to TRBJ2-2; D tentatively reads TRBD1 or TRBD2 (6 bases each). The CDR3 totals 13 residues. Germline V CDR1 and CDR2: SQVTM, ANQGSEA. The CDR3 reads CAGRGQNTGELFF. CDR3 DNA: TGCGCGGGTCGGGGGCAGAACACCGGGGAGCTGTTTTTT.

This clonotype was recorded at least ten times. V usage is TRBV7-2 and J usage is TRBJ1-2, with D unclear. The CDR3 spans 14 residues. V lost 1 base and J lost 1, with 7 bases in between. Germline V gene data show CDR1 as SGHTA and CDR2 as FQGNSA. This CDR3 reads CASSLGRINYGYTF. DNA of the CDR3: TGTGCCAGCAGCTTAGGGCGGATTAACTATGGCTACACCTTC.

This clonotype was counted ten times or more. DNA of the CDR3: TGTGCCAACCGACAGGGGTCGGAAGATACGCAGTATTTT. The encoded protein is CANRQGSEDTQYF. The rearrangement links TRBV2 to TRBJ2-3; 8 nucleotides match TRBD1. Germline values: CDR1 SNHLY, CDR2 FYNNEI. Germline trimming cut 10 bases from V and 5 bases from J; bases unmatched to any gene: 8. The CDR3 spans 13 residues.

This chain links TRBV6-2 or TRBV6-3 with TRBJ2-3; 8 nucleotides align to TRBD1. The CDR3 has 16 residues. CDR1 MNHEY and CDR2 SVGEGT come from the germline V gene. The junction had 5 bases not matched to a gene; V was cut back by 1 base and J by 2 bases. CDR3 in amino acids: CASSYFGTGYTDTQYF. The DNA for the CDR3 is TGTGCCAGCAGTTACTTTGGGACAGGATACACAGATACGCAGTATTTT.

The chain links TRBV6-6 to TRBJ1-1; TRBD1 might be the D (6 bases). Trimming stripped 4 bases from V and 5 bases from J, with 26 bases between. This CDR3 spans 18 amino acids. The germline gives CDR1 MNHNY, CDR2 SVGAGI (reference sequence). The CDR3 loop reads CASSSPRGQQGAFTEAFF. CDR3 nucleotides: TGTGCCAGCAGTTCGCCCAGGGGACAACAAGGAGCCTTTACTGAAGCTTTCTTT.

CDR3 DNA sequence: TGTGCCAGCAGTTACTCGGACAGGTTGGCCAACGAGCAGTACTTC. Its protein is CASSYSDRLANEQYF. This chain uses TRBV6-2 or TRBV6-3 with TRBJ2-7; 7 bases are a match to TRBD1. CDR3 size: 15 residues. CDR1 and CDR2 (germline): MNHEY, SVGEGT. V gave up 0 bases and J gave up 5 bases; unmatched junction bases: 7.

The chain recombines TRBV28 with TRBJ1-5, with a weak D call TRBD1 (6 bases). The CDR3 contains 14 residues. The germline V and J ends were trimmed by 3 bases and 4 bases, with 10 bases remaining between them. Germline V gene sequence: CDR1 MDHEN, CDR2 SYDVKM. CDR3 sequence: CASSFRTENQPQHF. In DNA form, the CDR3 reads TGTGCCAGCAGTTTTCGGACAGAAAATCAGCCCCAGCATTTT.

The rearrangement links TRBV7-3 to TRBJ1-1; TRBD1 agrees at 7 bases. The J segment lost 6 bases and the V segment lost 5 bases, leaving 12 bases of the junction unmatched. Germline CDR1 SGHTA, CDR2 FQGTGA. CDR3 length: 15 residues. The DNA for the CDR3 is TGTGCCAGCAGCCCCCAGACAGGGCTCATCGCTGAAGCTTTCTTT. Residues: CASSPQTGLIAEAFF. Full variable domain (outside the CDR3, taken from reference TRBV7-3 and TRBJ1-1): GAGVSQTPSNKVTEKGKYVELRCDPISGHTALYWYRQSLGQGPEFLIYFQGTGAADDSGLPNDRFFAVRPEGSVSTLKIQRTERGDSAVYLCASSPQTGLIAEAFFGQGTRLTVV.

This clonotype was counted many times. The DNA for the CDR3 is TGTGCCAGCAGCCCACGGACAGGGGGTGGGGCTGAAAAACTGTTTTTT. Translation gives CASSPRTGGGAEKLFF. The chain employs TRBV7-2 and TRBJ1-4, with 10 bases lining up with TRBD1. This CDR3 spans 16 amino acids. CDR1 SGHTA and CDR2 FQGNSA come from the germline V gene. V lost 5 bases, J lost 7 bases, and 10 bases stayed unmatched.

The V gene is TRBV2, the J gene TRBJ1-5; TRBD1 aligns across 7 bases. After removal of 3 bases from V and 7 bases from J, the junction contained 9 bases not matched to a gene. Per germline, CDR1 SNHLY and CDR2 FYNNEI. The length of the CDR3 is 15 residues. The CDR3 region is CASSEVRGVTQPQHF. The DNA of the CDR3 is TGTGCCAGCAGTGAGGTCAGGGGGGTCACGCAGCCCCAGCATTTT.

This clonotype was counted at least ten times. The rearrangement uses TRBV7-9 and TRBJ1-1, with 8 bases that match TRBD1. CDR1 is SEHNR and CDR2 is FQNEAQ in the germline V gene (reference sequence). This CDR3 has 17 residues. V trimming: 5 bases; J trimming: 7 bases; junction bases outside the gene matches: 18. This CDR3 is CASSRDYPGTGDFEAFF. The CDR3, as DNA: TGTGCCAGCAGCCGAGACTACCCCGGGACAGGCGATTTTGAAGCTTTCTTT.

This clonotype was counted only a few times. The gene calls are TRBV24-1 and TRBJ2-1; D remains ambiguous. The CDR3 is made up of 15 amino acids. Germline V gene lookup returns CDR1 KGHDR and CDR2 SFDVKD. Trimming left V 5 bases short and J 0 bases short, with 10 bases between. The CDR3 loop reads CATSGAPSSYNEQFF. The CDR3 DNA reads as TGTGCCACCAGTGGGGCCCCCAGCTCCTACAATGAGCAGTTCTTC.

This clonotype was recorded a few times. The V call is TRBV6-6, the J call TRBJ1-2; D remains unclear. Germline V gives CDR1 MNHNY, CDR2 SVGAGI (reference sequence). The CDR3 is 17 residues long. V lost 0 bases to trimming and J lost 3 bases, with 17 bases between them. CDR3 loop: CASSYSIGDTEHYGYTF. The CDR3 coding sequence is TGTGCCAGCAGTTACTCGATTGGAGACACGGAACACTATGGCTACACCTTC.

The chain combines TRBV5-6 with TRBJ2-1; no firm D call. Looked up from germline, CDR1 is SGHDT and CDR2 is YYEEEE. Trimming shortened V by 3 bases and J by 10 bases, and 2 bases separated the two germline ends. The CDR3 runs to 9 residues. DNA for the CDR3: TGTGCCAGCAGCTCGGAGCAGTTCTTC. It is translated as CASSSEQFF.

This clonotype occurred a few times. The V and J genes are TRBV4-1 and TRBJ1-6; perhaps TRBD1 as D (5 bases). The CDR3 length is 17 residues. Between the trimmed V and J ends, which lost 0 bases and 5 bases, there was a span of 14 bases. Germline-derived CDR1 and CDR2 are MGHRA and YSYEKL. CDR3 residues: CASSQDQFRQNNSPLHF. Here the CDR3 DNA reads TGCGCCAGCAGCCAAGATCAGTTTCGACAGAATAATTCACCCCTCCACTTT.

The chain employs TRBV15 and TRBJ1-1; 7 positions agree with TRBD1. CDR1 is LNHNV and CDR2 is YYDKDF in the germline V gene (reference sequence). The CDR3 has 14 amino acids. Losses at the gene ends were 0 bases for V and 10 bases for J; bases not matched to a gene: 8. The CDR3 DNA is TGTGCCACCAGCAGAGATCGGGAAGGGGGCAGAGCTTTCTTT. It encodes CATSRDREGGRAFF.

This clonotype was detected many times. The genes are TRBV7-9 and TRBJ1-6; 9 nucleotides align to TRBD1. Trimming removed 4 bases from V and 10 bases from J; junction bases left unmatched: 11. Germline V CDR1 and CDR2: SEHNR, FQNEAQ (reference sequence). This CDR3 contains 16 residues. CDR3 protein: CASSYRLGTGPSPLHF. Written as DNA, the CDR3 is TGTGCCAGCAGCTATCGACTCGGGACAGGGCCATCACCCCTCCACTTT.

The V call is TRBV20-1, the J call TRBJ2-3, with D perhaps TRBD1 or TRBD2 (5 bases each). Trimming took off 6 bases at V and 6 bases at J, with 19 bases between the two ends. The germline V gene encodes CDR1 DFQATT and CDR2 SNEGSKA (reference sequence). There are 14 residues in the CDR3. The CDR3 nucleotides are TGCAGTGCCCCCGGGACCCCGACCCGGGATACGCAGTATTTT. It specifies CSAPGTPTRDTQYF.

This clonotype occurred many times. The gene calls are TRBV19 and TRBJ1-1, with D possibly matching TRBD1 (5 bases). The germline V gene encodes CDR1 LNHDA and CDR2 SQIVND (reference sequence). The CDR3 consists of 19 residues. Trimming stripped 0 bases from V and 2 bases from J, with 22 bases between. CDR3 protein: CASSIDRRARGHRNTEAFF. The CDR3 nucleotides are TGTGCCAGTAGTATAGACAGGAGGGCTCGGGGCCATCGAAACACTGAAGCTTTCTTT.

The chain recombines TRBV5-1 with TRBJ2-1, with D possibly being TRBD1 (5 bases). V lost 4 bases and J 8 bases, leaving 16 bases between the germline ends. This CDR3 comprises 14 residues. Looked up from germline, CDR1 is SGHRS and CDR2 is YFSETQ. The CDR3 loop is CASSQSLQGYEQFF. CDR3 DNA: TGCGCCAGCAGCCAAAGCCTTCAGGGCTATGAGCAGTTCTTC.

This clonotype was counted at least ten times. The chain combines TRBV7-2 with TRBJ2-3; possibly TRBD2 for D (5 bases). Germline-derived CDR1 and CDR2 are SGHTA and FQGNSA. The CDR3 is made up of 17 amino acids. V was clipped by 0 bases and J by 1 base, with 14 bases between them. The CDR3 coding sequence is TGTGCCAGCAGCTTAGCGCTGGTGGGAGCGGGCACAGATACGCAGTATTTT. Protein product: CASSLALVGAGTDTQYF.

CDR3 in amino acids: CSANRLAGEADTQYF. CDR3 DNA sequence: TGCAGTGCTAATCGACTAGCGGGAGAGGCAGATACGCAGTATTTT. The chain joins TRBV20-1 to TRBJ2-3, with 12 bases identical to TRBD2. The germline gives CDR1 DFQATT, CDR2 SNEGSKA (reference sequence). V lost 4 bases, J lost 4 bases, and 6 bases stayed unmatched. The CDR3 covers 15 residues.

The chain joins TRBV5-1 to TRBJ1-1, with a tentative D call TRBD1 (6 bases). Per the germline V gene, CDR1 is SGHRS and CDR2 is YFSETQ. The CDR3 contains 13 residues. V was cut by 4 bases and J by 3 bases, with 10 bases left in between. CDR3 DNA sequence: TGCGCCAGCAGCATGCGGACAGACACTGAAGCTTTCTTT. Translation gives CASSMRTDTEAFF.

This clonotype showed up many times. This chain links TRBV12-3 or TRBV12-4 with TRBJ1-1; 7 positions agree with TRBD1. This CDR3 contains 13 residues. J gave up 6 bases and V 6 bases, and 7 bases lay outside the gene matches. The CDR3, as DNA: TGTGCCAGCAGACCGGGACAGAGCGCTGAAGCTTTCTTT. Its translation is CASRPGQSAEAFF.

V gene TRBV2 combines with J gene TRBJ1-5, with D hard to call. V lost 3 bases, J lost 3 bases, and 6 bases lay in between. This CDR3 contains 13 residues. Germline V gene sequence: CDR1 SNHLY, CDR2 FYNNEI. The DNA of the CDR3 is TGTGCCAGCAGTGACCAGCCCAATCAGCCCCAGCATTTT. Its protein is CASSDQPNQPQHF. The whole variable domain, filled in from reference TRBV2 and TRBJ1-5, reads EPEVTQTPSHQVTQMGQEVILRCVPISNHLYFYWYRQILGQKVEFLVSFYNNEISEKSEIFDDQFSVERPDGSNFTLKIRSTKLEDSAMYFCASSDQPNQPQHFGDGTRLSIL.